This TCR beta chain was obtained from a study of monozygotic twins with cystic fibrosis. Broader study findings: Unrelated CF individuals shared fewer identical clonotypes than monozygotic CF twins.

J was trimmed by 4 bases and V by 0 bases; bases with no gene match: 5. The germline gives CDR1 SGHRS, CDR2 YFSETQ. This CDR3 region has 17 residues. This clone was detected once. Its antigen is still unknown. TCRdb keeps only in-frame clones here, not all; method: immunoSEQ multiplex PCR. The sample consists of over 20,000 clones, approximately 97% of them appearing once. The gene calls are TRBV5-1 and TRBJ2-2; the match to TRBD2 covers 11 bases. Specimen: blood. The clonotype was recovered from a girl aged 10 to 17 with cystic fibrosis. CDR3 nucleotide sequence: TGCGCCAGCAGCTTGGATAGCGGGAGGGCAGCCACCGGGGAGCTGTTTTTT. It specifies CASSLDSGRAATGELFF.